This TCR beta chain was observed in a study of cytomegalovirus exposure and HLA in healthy donors. At the level of the study: For the roughly 400 genotyped donors, more than 65% fell within the Caucasian-associated ancestry cluster.

On this clone: What it binds is not known.

Researchers ran the PCR with 60 Vbeta and 13 Jbeta primers. As handled by the study authors: A later analysis tallied approximately 87 million unique TCR beta chains, 8.5 million to 11 million of them shared. The table came from immunoSEQ multiplex PCR; TCRdb's copy has only in-frame clones and leaves some out. The V and J calls and clone size are taken from that table; D and trimming were inferred from the DNA. The table shows about 100,000 clones, with roughly 79% occurring only once. The V segment lost 4 bases and the J segment 2 bases; nucleotides outside the gene matches: 6. The CDR3 totals 16 residues. Germline V gene lookup returns CDR1 SGHAT and CDR2 FQNNGV. The study sampled nominally healthy donors, though unrecorded immune exposures were likely. General study results and limits: Cytomegalovirus association was assigned to under 200 TCR beta chains.

Sequencing was carried out using PBMCs. This clonotype was obtained from a man between 40 and 49 years old in good health and CMV-seronegative. The chain uses TRBV11-2 and TRBJ2-2; 8 positions agree with TRBD1. CDR3 sequence: CASSYSGQGNTGELFF. DNA of the CDR3: TGTGCCAGCAGCTACTCAGGACAGGGAAACACCGGGGAGCTGTTTTTT.